This T cell receptor beta chain was documented in a study of T cells in women clearing cervical HPV infection. Clones were read by immunoSEQ multiplex PCR, and TCRdb kept only the in-frame ones, dropping some. The sample holds roughly 30,000 clones. V was shortened by 0 bases and J by 0 bases, with 10 bases between the two germline ends. Germline V gene sequence: CDR1 MRHNA, CDR2 SNTAGT. This CDR3 region has 16 residues. In regard to this clone: The read terminates 3 residues ahead of where the CDR3 ends, so the germline J gene completes it.

The TCR originated in a woman between 18 and 70 years old with a cervical HPV16 infection that either progressed to CIN3+ or cleared (not recorded which). The chain carries TRBV6-4 and TRBJ2-3, with a weak D call TRBD2 (7 bases). Sequences were obtained from blood buffy coat. This CDR3 reads CASSDSGGASTDTQYF. Partial CDR3 DNA: TGTGCCAGCAGTGACTCGGGGGGGGCTAGCACAGATACG.